This record looks at one T cell receptor beta chain sequence and its context. This clonotype has a count of ten or more. There is no known antigen for this receptor. Within one base of it there is no much larger clone, and no base qualities were kept. The record originates from a study of Graves' ophthalmopathy and Graves' hyperthyroidism (dated by TCRdb to between 2017 and 2018). Looking at the study overall: Peripheral blood was collected at initial diagnosis, before any treatment. In total, 135 blood samples were TCR-sequenced: some 40 ophthalmopathy, some 75 hyperthyroidism and about 17 hyperthyroidism-to-ophthalmopathy patients. An independent validation cohort was composed of about 20 hyperthyroidism patients and around 16 patients who later progressed from hyperthyroidism to ophthalmopathy. The study used TCR beta repertoire signatures to distinguish Graves' ophthalmopathy from Graves' hyperthyroidism and to predict progression to ophthalmopathy. After sampling, hyperthyroidism patients received methimazole starting at 30 mg daily, and ophthalmopathy patients received high-dose intravenous methylprednisolone. A discovery set of about 99 patients (more than 40 ophthalmopathy, 55 to 60 stable hyperthyroidism) was enrolled to explore V-J signatures distinguishing ophthalmopathy from hyperthyroidism. In roughly 6 hyperthyroidism patients, T-cell repertoires of thyroid tissue and blood were compared. The 100 or so discovery patients were randomly split 7:3 into training and test sets. The paper's findings and limits, for the study overall: In validation, the model predicted ophthalmopathy progression with about 71% sensitivity and about 77% specificity; 12 predicted patients were CT-confirmed with GO in a median of 6.5 months. Sample size was not statistically predetermined, and group allocation was not concealed from the investigators. Ophthalmopathy was separated from stable hyperthyroidism by the 13-signature model with roughly 87% sensitivity and about 83% specificity in cross-validation and with 80%/75% in the test set. Most expanded thyroid clonotypes with frequency above 0.001 were also detected in blood, suggesting blood repertoires may reflect the thyroid immune response.

Taken from the germline V gene, the CDR1 and CDR2 loops are MDHEN and SYDVKM. The CDR3 goes from the cysteine to the phenylalanine over 16 residues. Of the read, only the CDR3 DNA is kept; its 48 bases are in frame from base 1. V is reduced by 3 bases and J by 6 bases, leaving a spacing of 18 bases between them. Patients with ophthalmopathy had moderately to severely active disease, with a Clinical Activity Score of 3 or more, a NOSPECS grade of 4 or more, and a disease duration of less than 3 months. Patients with other autoimmune diseases, uncontrolled infections, pregnancy or lactation were excluded. Diagnosis relied on clinical symptoms, serum thyroxine, TRAb, thyroid ultrasound and orbital computed tomography. PBMCs were isolated from 10 ml of fresh peripheral blood by Ficoll-Paque density gradient centrifugation. Total RNA was extracted with Trizol reagent and quality-checked on an Agilent 2100 Bioanalyzer.

For repertoire sequencing, TCR beta CDR3 regions were amplified from RNA transcripts. The first round of RT-PCR was done with HTBI primers and the Qiagen OneStep RT-PCR kit, and was followed by a second round of multiplex PCR, then size selection and purification. Libraries were sequenced paired-end with 100 bp reads on an Illumina HiSeq2000. On the authors' methods: SOAPnuke was used to process the reads, removing any read that contained adapters or uncalled bases, had a mean Phred below 15, or lacked an exact match to the constant primer or identifier. High-quality paired reads were merged with COPE v1.2.5. Each unique nucleotide sequence was defined as a clonotype, and clonotypes were aligned to IMGT TRB V, D and J references with MiTCR v1.1. Analysis was restricted to V-J combinations with a frequency above 0.0001, which covered roughly 99% of repertoires. For each V-J combination, a TCR clonal expansion and chaos score was defined as the ratio of F50 clonal expansion to chaos observed in the TCRdist matrix. Welch's t-statistics and random forest were used to narrow the features down to over ten V-J combinations, which were then fed into a naive Bayes classifier. The similarity between thyroid and blood repertoires was quantified using the Morisita-Horn index. TCRdb passed the public sequencing reads through fastp at Q25 and MiXCR, retaining productive beta sequences. Merged by CDR3 protein, the rows form single entries marked with the most common genes and DNA. These V and J calls rely on TCRdb rather than the paper's analysis. A total of 150,000 or so distinct CDR3 sequences appear in this sample, just under 40% of them only once. The ten largest clones add up to about 8.2% of the sample.

Recombination linked TRBV28 to TRBJ1-5; perhaps TRBD1 is the D gene, with 6 bases matching. Input material: peripheral blood. The sequence was collected from a man under 40 with Graves' ophthalmopathy. Donor details come from another sample of the same person, matched by shared clones. This receptor carries the CDR3 CASSFGVDQGPQPQHF. Here is the DNA: TGTGCCAGCAGTTTCGGGGTCGACCAGGGGCCTCAGCCCCAGCATTTT.